The present TCR beta chain was sequenced within a study of preoperative IRX-2 immunotherapy in early breast cancer. Here immunoSEQ multiplex PCR was the method, and the copy in TCRdb shows in-frame clones only, minus some. Of about 23,000 clones listed, 85% to 95% are singletons. The treatment denotes: preoperative locoregional IRX-2 cytokine immunotherapy. Samples came from a phase Ib trial of preoperative locoregional IRX-2 cytokine immunotherapy. The CDR3 is made up of 14 amino acids. Trimming cost V 6 bases and J 2 bases, with 11 bases left between them. Germline V lookup: CDR1 MNHNS, CDR2 SASEGT.

This receptor was taken from a human donor with breast cancer. The gene calls are TRBV6-1 and TRBJ1-5; D possibly corresponds to TRBD1 (6 bases). Material: tumor tissue, obtained after IRX-2 immunotherapy. The CDR3 here is CASSLQGGNQPQHF. The CDR3 nucleotides are TGTGCCAGCAGCCTACAGGGAGGCAATCAGCCCCAGCATTTT.